Detailed here is one TCR beta chain. The entry originates in a study of shared clonotypes between healthy human individuals. TCRdb's copy holds only in-frame clones and misses some; the assay was immunoSEQ multiplex PCR. The sample lists roughly 2.1 million clones, under 95% seen once, with around 1.7% in the top ten. CD45RO negativity and positive selection for CCR7 defined naive CD8 cells, a population that excluded terminally differentiated effector memory CD45RA+ cells. The CDR3 consists of 16 residues. Germline V gene lookup returns CDR1 MNHEY and CDR2 SMNVEV (reference sequence). V was clipped by 10 bases and J by 8 bases, with 26 bases between them.

The receptor's source is a young man in good health. Some clones in this sample may be carry-over from other donors' samples. This rearrangement joins TRBV27 to TRBJ1-4; no reliable D call. Material for sequencing was naive CD8+ T cells from PBMCs. CDR3 protein: CATGSQRREGWEKLFF. Written as DNA, the CDR3 is TGTGCCACTGGTAGCCAGAGGAGGGAAGGATGGGAAAAACTGTTTTTT. Variable domain in full (rest from reference TRBV27 and TRBJ1-4): EAQVTQNPRYLITVTGKKLTVTCSQNMNHEYMSWYRQDPGLGLRQIYYSMNVEVTDKGDVPEGYKVSRKEKRNFPLILESPSPNQTSLYFCATGSQRREGWEKLFFGSGTQLSVL.